The 11 T cell receptor beta chains given below trace back to one sample, sequenced in a study of shared clonotypes between healthy human individuals (dated by TCRdb to the early 2020s). The library was made by the immunoSEQ multiplex PCR assay. As stored in TCRdb, this immuneACCESS dataset retains in-frame rearrangements with V and J assigned. A fraction of the clones does not appear; measured against another copy, unresolved V genes explain less than half of the discrepancy, and the remainder lacks a known reason. This sample lists millions of clones; 90% to 95% were detected once. Together, the top ten hold more than 0.1% of the sample. Sequenced input: naive CD4+ T cells sorted from blood. The cell subset or site tag for this specimen amounts to: CD45RA+ positively selected. All receptors come from a man between 18 and 29 years old in good health.

The chain employs TRBV6-6 and TRBJ2-6; D gene uncertain. CDR3 size: 15 residues. Germline-derived CDR1 and CDR2 are MNHNY and SVGAGI (reference sequence). Trimming removed 6 bases at V and 0 bases at J, with 9 bases between. CDR3 bases: TGTGCCAGCAGGGGGTCCGTCTCTGGGGCCAACGTCCTGACTTTC. This gives the protein CASRGSVSGANVLTF.

The chain employs TRBV6-1 and TRBJ1-6; the D is unclear. Germline V gene data show CDR1 as MNHNS and CDR2 as SASEGT. The V and J ends lost 7 bases and 10 bases respectively, with 11 bases between them. This CDR3 spans 12 amino acids. CDR3 bases: TGTGCCAGCACACGGGAACGCTCACCCCTCCACTTT. As protein: CASTRERSPLHF.

V usage is TRBV20-1 and J usage is TRBJ1-4; D not certain. Trimming left V 6 bases short and J 7 bases short, with 9 bases between. Germline V gene sequence: CDR1 DFQATT, CDR2 SNEGSKA (reference sequence). This CDR3 region has 11 residues. The CDR3, as DNA: TGCAGTGCCCCCGAACTTGAAAAACTGTTTTTT. Protein sequence: CSAPELEKLFF.

The V call is TRBV28, the J call TRBJ1-6; perhaps TRBD1 as D (5 bases). V was shortened by 7 bases and J by 8 bases, with 12 bases between the two germline ends. The germline V gene has CDR1 MDHEN and CDR2 SYDVKM. This CDR3 has 13 residues. CDR3 DNA sequence: TGTGCCAGCAACTCCTGGGGGGATTCACCCCTCCACTTT. Its translation is CASNSWGDSPLHF.

The chain links TRBV29-1 to TRBJ1-1; D not certain. The ends were cut back, 3 bases at V and 1 base at J, with 9 bases in the middle. This CDR3 contains 13 residues. The germline CDR1 and CDR2 sequences are SQVTM and ANQGSEA. The DNA for the CDR3 is TGCAGCGTTGACCTTCGGGGGAACACTGAAGCTTTCTTT. Translated, it gives CSVDLRGNTEAFF.

This chain uses TRBV5-4 with TRBJ2-1; 7 bases fit TRBD1. The CDR3 contains 14 residues. Germline V lookup: CDR1 SGHNT, CDR2 YYREEE (reference sequence). Trimming took 6 bases from V and 2 from J; bases not matched to a gene: 5. The CDR3 loop is CASNAQGAYNEQFF. The CDR3 region has the DNA TGTGCCAGCAACGCCCAGGGGGCCTACAATGAGCAGTTCTTC. Full variable domain (remainder filled in from reference TRBV5-4 and TRBJ2-1): ETGVTQSPTHLIKTRGQQVTLRCSSQSGHNTVSWYQQALGQGPQFIFQYYREEENGRGNFPPRFSGLQFPNYSSELNVNALELDDSALYLCASNAQGAYNEQFFGPGTRLTVL.

About this clone itself: Other DNA sequences in this sample translate to the same CDR3. J is TRBJ2-5 and V is TRBV5-4; D is unresolved. The CDR3 extends over 13 amino acids. The germline V gene has CDR1 SGHNT and CDR2 YYREEE (reference sequence). V lost 0 bases and J lost 3, with 6 bases in between. CDR3 nucleotide sequence: TGTGCCAGCAGCTTGGCCCTCAAAGAGACCCAGTACTTC. This codes for CASSLALKETQYF.

The chain has TRBV25-1 and TRBJ1-2; maybe TRBD1 (5 bases). This CDR3 spans 11 amino acids. CDR1 is MGHDK and CDR2 is SYGVNS in the germline V gene. V lost 6 bases and J lost 5, with 7 bases in between. The CDR3 DNA reads as TGTGCCAGCAGGGACATTTATGGCTACACCTTC. Encoded protein: CASRDIYGYTF.

This chain's CDR3 is CASSLETGPGKLFF. The CDR3 DNA reads as TGCGCCAGCAGCCTGGAGACAGGCCCAGGAAAACTGTTTTTT. The chain joins TRBV5-1 to TRBJ1-4; tentatively, D is TRBD1 (6 bases). Trimming took 4 bases from V and 10 from J, leaving 17 bases between them. CDR1 is SGHRS, CDR2 YFSETQ, per germline. This CDR3 has 14 amino acids.

A remark on this clone: The same CDR3 arises from other DNA sequences in this sample as well. V usage is TRBV5-1 and J usage is TRBJ2-7, with TRBD1 matching over 8 bases. The CDR3 consists of 15 residues. CDR1 is SGHRS, CDR2 YFSETQ, per germline. The V segment lost 1 base and the J segment 0 bases; nucleotides outside the gene matches: 3. CDR3 protein: CASSLWTGSSYEQYF. The CDR3 DNA reads as TGCGCCAGCAGCTTGTGGACAGGGAGCTCCTACGAGCAGTACTTC.

V usage is TRBV19 and J usage is TRBJ1-1; D not certain. V gave up 4 bases and J gave up 1 base, with 7 bases separating them. Per the germline V gene, CDR1 is LNHDA and CDR2 is SQIVND (reference sequence). The CDR3 is made up of 13 amino acids. The CDR3 DNA sequence: TGTGCCAGTAGTAGGGATACGAACACTGAAGCTTTCTTT. This translates into CASSRDTNTEAFF.